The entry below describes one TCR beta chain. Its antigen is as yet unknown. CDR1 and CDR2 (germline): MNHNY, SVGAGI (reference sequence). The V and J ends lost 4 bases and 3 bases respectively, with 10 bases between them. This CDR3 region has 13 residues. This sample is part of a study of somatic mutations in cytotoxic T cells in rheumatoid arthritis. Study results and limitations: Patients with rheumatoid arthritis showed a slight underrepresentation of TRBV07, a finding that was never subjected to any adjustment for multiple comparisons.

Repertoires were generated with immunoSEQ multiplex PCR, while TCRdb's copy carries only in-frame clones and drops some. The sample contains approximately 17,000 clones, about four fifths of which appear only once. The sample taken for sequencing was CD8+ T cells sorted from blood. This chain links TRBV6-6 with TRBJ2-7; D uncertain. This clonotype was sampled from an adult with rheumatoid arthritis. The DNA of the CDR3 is TGTGCCAGCAGTTCCTTAGCCGACTACGAGCAGTACTTC. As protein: CASSSLADYEQYF.